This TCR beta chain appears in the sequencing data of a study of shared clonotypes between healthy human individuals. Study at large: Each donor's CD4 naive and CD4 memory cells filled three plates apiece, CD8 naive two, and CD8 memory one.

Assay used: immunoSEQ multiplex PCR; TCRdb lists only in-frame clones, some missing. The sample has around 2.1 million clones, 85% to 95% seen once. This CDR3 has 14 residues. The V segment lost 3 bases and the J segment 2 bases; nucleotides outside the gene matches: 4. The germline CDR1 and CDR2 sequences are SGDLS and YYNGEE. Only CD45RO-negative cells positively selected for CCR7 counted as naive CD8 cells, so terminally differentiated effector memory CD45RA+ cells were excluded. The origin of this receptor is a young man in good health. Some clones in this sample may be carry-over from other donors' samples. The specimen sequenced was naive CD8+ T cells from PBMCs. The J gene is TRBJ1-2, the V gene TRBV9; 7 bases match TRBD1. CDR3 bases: TGTGCCAGCAGCGAAGGGGACAGAAACTATGGCTACACCTTC. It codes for CASSEGDRNYGYTF.